These 6 T cell receptor beta chains share one sample of origin, sequenced in a study of T cell repertoires in cytomegalovirus infection. MiXCR, applied by TCRdb to the reads, yields one record per CDR3 protein. This table has about 360,000 distinct CDR3 sequences, 15% to 20% appearing once. Sequenced input: PBMCs. The source of these receptors is a human donor in good health (CMV status not recorded). Some clones in this sample may be carry-over from other donors' samples.

This clonotype was seen at least ten times. The gene calls are TRBV7-6 and TRBJ1-1; no clear D gene. Between the trimmed V and J ends, which lost 0 bases and 2 bases, there was a span of 10 bases. The CDR3 consists of 15 residues. From germline, CDR1 is SGHVS and CDR2 FNYEAQ. The CDR3 DNA is TGTGCCAGCAGCTTAGCGCGGGCGGCCAACACTGAAGCTTTCTTT. Translation: CASSLARAANTEAFF.

This clonotype was seen repeatedly, ten times or more. J is TRBJ2-5 and V is TRBV12-3 or TRBV12-4; 8 bases map to TRBD1. V shed 8 bases, J shed 3 bases, and the junction held 5 bases outside the gene matches. This CDR3 has 13 residues. CDR3 DNA: TGTGCCAGCCTCCCAGGGGGCGAAGAGACCCAGTACTTC. The encoded protein is CASLPGGEETQYF.

This clonotype appeared a few times. The rearrangement joins TRBV6-1 to TRBJ1-5; TRBD1 is a possible D gene (6 bases). The CDR3 is 15 residues long. V lost 8 bases, J lost 4 bases, and 18 bases lay in between. Per germline, CDR1 MNHNS and CDR2 SASEGT. The DNA of the CDR3 is TGTGCCAGCGGGGGGCCTTACAGGTTAAATCAGCCCCAGCATTTT. This gives the protein CASGGPYRLNQPQHF.

In regard to this clonotype: This may come from a read error, since a much larger clone is one base off. V gene TRBV24-1 combines with J gene TRBJ1-2; TRBD1 matches at 8 bases. This CDR3 region has 13 residues. Germline lookup yields CDR1 KGHDR and CDR2 SFDVKD. CDR3 DNA: TGTGCCACCAGTGATAAAGACAGGGGTGGCAACACCTTC. Its translation is CATSDKDRGGNTF.

This clonotype was seen more than once but under ten times. The V gene is TRBV12-3 or TRBV12-4, the J gene TRBJ2-2, with D tentatively TRBD1 (6 bases). V was cut by 7 bases and J by 6 bases, with 21 bases left in between. The CDR3 is 16 residues long. The CDR3: CASNPGQSAGAGELFF. CDR3 nucleotides: TGTGCCAGCAACCCTGGACAGTCGGCAGGGGCCGGGGAGCTGTTTTTT.

This clonotype was seen more than once but under ten times. This chain joins TRBV19 and TRBJ1-5; the match to TRBD1 covers 10 bases. The CDR3 length is 14 residues. Germline CDR1 is LNHDA and CDR2 is SQIVND (reference sequence). Trimming cost V 7 bases and J 6 bases; bases outside gene matches: 6. The CDR3 DNA sequence: TGTGCCAGTAACCCGGACAGGGGGTTTCAGCCCCAGCATTTT. Protein: CASNPDRGFQPQHF.